A selection of T cell receptor beta chains follows, all from one sample in a study of cytotoxic CD8 clonotypes in ibrutinib-treated CLL. The repertoire was sequenced with immunoSEQ multiplex PCR; TCRdb's copy has only in-frame clones and lacks some. The data hold over 120,000 clones, with 80% observed a single time. The starting material was PBMCs, obtained after 36 months of ibrutinib treatment. Receptors originate from a human donor with chronic lymphocytic leukemia. Each CDR3 is given with its conserved first and last residue. D genes are given only for firm matches. The listing skips clone size in some rows; elsewhere it reads once, few, many or a size class.

CASSLYGPDRTSKGYGYTF	TGTGCCAGCAGCTTATATGGACCGGACAGGACGAGTAAAGGGTATGGCTACACCTTC	TRBV7-2	19	TRBJ1-2	.	TRBD1
CASSHIAGDVDTQYF	TGCGCCAGCAGCCATATAGCGGGGGACGTGGATACGCAGTATTTT	TRBV5-1	15	TRBJ2-3	.	TRBD2
CASSAGTPNTEAFF	TGTGCCAGCTCAGCTGGGACACCGAACACTGAAGCTTTCTTT	TRBV18	14	TRBJ1-1	.	.
CASSAGTGVETEAFF	TGTGCCAGCAGCGCAGGGACAGGGGTGGAAACTGAAGCTTTCTTT	TRBV9	15	TRBJ1-1	few	TRBD1
CASSPASGTYNEQFF	TGCGCCAGCAGCCCTGCTAGCGGGACCTACAATGAGCAGTTCTTC	TRBV5-1	15	TRBJ2-1	.	TRBD2
CASSLVVGQGNKNIQYF	TGTGCCAGCAGCTTAGTAGTGGGACAGGGGAACAAAAACATTCAGTACTTC	TRBV7-8	17	TRBJ2-4	once	TRBD1
CASSVTASNQPQHF	TGTGCCAGTAGTGTTACAGCTAGCAATCAGCCCCAGCATTTT	TRBV19	14	TRBJ1-5	.	.
CASSLGGDRRNYGYTF	TGTGCCAGCAGCCTTGGGGGGGACAGGCGAAACTATGGCTACACCTTC	TRBV5-4	16	TRBJ1-2	.	TRBD1
CASQPQGGSEAFF	TGTGCCAGTCAACCCCAGGGAGGGTCTGAAGCTTTCTTT	TRBV7-9	13	TRBJ1-1	few	.
CASSYSRGEQYF	TGTGCCAGCAGTTACTCGAGGGGGGAGCAGTACTTC	TRBV6-5	12	TRBJ2-7	once	.
CASSPRTAAGELFF	TGCGCCAGCAGTCCGCGGACAGCCGCCGGGGAGCTGTTTTTT	TRBV10-2	14	TRBJ2-2	few	.
CASSLRPAGTSYEQYF	TGTGCCAGCAGCTTAAGGCCTGCGGGGACCTCCTACGAGCAGTACTTC	TRBV7-9	16	TRBJ2-7	once	.
CASSWTDSGNTIYF	TGTGCCAGCAGCTGGACAGACTCTGGAAACACCATATATTTT	TRBV6-5	14	TRBJ1-3	.	.
CASSEQGPLDTQYF	TGTGCCAGCAGTGAACAGGGGCCTTTGGATACGCAGTATTTT	TRBV2	14	TRBJ2-3	once	.
CASSPGQGWANVLTF	TGTGCCAGCAGCCCTGGACAGGGCTGGGCCAACGTCCTGACTTTC	TRBV5-5	15	TRBJ2-6	.	TRBD1
CASSTLAGAYNEQFF	TGTGCCAGCAGCACGCTAGCGGGAGCCTACAATGAGCAGTTCTTC	TRBV21-1	15	TRBJ2-1	.	.